These T cell receptor beta chains were read from a single sample in a study of OX40 agonist ivuxolimab in advanced cancers. Clones were read by immunoSEQ multiplex PCR, and TCRdb kept only the in-frame ones, dropping some. This table has 90,000 or so clones, around nine tenths appearing once. Sequenced material: CD4+ or CD8+ T cells sorted from blood, taken in a trial of the OX40 agonist ivuxolimab. Source of these receptors: an adult with an advanced solid tumor such as melanoma, head and neck, liver or kidney cancer. Each CDR3 is given with its conserved first and last residue. D genes are given only for firm matches. Rows give clone size only sometimes, using once, few, many, or a class for an expanded clone.

v_call	d_call	j_call	clone_size	cdr3_aa	cdr3_nt
TRBV6-1	TRBD1	TRBJ2-7	.	CAGMDRASYEQYF	TGTGCCGGGATGGACAGGGCGTCCTACGAGCAGTACTTC
TRBV5-4	TRBD2	TRBJ2-1	.	CAIGLASPYNEQFF	TGTGCCATCGGACTAGCGAGCCCCTACAATGAGCAGTTCTTC
TRBV14	.	TRBJ2-5	.	CASSRTGSYQETQYF	TGTGCCAGCAGCCGGACTGGAAGTTACCAAGAGACCCAGTACTTC
TRBV28	.	TRBJ1-5	.	CASLGSGSNQPQHF	TGTGCCAGCCTGGGTTCAGGGTCCAATCAGCCCCAGCATTTT
TRBV5-1	TRBD2	TRBJ2-7	.	CASSKDPGGRYEQYF	TGCGCCAGCAGCAAAGACCCGGGAGGGAGGTACGAGCAGTACTTC
TRBV6-1	TRBD1	TRBJ1-1	.	CASSGQGDIEAFF	TGTGCCAGCAGCGGACAGGGGGATATTGAAGCTTTCTTT
TRBV7-2	.	TRBJ1-1	.	CASSQQRNTEAFF	TGTGCCAGCAGCCAACAGCGGAACACTGAAGCTTTCTTT
TRBV23-1	TRBD2	TRBJ2-5	.	CASSPVVSGRVETQYF	TGCGCCAGCAGTCCCGTGGTTAGCGGGAGAGTAGAGACCCAGTACTTC
TRBV6-4	TRBD1	TRBJ2-2	.	CASRPGQGAGELFF	TGTGCCAGCAGGCCGGGACAGGGTGCCGGGGAGCTGTTTTTT
TRBV15	TRBD2	TRBJ2-3	.	CATSGGGSGRSTDTQYF	TGTGCCACCAGCGGAGGGGGTAGCGGGAGATCCACAGATACGCAGTATTTT
TRBV7-2	TRBD1	TRBJ1-5	.	CASSPRTGPNQPQHF	TGTGCCAGCAGCCCCCGGACAGGACCTAATCAGCCCCAGCATTTT
TRBV9	.	TRBJ2-3	once	CASSTGTSGTQYF	TGTGCCAGCAGCACTGGGACTTCAGGTACGCAGTATTTT
TRBV6-5	TRBD2	TRBJ2-3	.	CASSLRAGGTDTQYF	TGTGCCAGCAGTCTCCGTGCGGGGGGCACAGATACGCAGTATTTT
TRBV18	.	TRBJ1-1	.	CASSGIVTNTEAFF	TGTGCCAGCTCGGGGATAGTGACGAACACTGAAGCTTTCTTT
TRBV27	TRBD1	TRBJ2-4	.	CASSLRQGLAKNIQYF	TGTGCCAGCAGTTTAAGACAGGGCCTAGCCAAAAACATTCAGTACTTC
TRBV11-2	TRBD2	TRBJ2-2	.	CASSLTGGFTGELFF	TGTGCCAGCAGCCTAACGGGGGGGTTCACCGGGGAGCTGTTTTTT
TRBV27	.	TRBJ2-3	.	CASSSYSRTDTQYF	TGTGCCAGCAGTTCCTACTCAAGGACAGATACGCAGTATTTT
TRBV10-1	.	TRBJ1-1	few	CASSGDGDTEAFF	TGCGCCAGCAGTGGCGACGGGGACACTGAAGCTTTCTTT
TRBV5-1	TRBD2	TRBJ2-1	.	CASSPGTSAIYEQFF	TGCGCCAGCAGTCCCGGGACTAGCGCGATCTATGAGCAGTTCTTC
TRBV2	.	TRBJ1-1	medium-sized	CASTYGGRGAFF	TGTGCCAGCACCTACGGGGGGCGCGGAGCTTTCTTT
TRBV27	.	TRBJ2-2	.	CASSTSRGTGELFF	TGTGCCAGCAGTACCTCCCGGGGCACCGGGGAGCTGTTTTTT
TRBV6-5	TRBD2	TRBJ2-7	once	CASSRLAGVYEQYF	TGTGCCAGCAGTCGACTAGCGGGAGTGTACGAGCAGTACTTC
TRBV18	.	TRBJ2-7	.	CASSGGIRDSYEQYF	TGTGCCAGCTCAGGGGGGATCCGGGACTCCTACGAGCAGTACTTC
TRBV5-1	.	TRBJ1-4	.	CATKEGPRNEKLFF	TGCGCGACCAAAGAGGGACCGCGGAATGAAAAACTGTTTTTT
TRBV29-1	TRBD2	TRBJ2-3	once	CSTRGDGTDTQYF	TGCAGCACCCGGGGGGATGGCACAGATACGCAGTATTTT
TRBV5-4	TRBD2	TRBJ2-1	.	CASRGSGGSYNEQFF	TGTGCCAGCAGGGGGAGCGGGGGGTCGTACAATGAGCAGTTCTTC
TRBV15	.	TRBJ2-1	once	CATSREVADYNEQFF	TGTGCCACCAGCAGAGAGGTAGCGGACTACAATGAGCAGTTCTTC
TRBV5-6	.	TRBJ1-2	.	CASSLGQGGYGYTF	TGTGCCAGCAGCTTGGGCCAGGGCGGGTATGGCTACACCTTC
TRBV19	TRBD2	TRBJ2-1	.	CASSKLTSGRDNEQFF	TGTGCCAGTAGTAAGCTGACTAGCGGGAGAGACAATGAGCAGTTCTTC
TRBV18	TRBD2	TRBJ2-1	once	CASSPRGLAGGNEQFF	TGTGCCAGCTCACCACGGGGACTAGCGGGGGGAAATGAGCAGTTCTTC
TRBV28	.	TRBJ1-5	once	CASSSTGEGGPQHF	TGTGCCAGCAGTTCCACTGGGGAGGGGGGGCCCCAGCATTTT
TRBV5-1	TRBD1	TRBJ1-1	.	CASTYGTANTEAFF	TGCGCCAGCACCTATGGGACAGCGAACACTGAAGCTTTCTTT
TRBV14	.	TRBJ2-5	.	CASSLNRAQETQYF	TGTGCCAGCAGCCTAAACAGGGCGCAAGAGACCCAGTACTTC
TRBV6-1	TRBD1	TRBJ1-2	.	CASEDRADYGYTF	TGTGCCAGCGAGGACAGGGCCGACTATGGCTACACCTTC
TRBV11-2	TRBD1	TRBJ2-2	.	CASSLRPGQGSRGELFF	TGTGCCAGCAGCTTACGACCGGGACAGGGTAGCCGCGGGGAGCTGTTTTTT
TRBV7-2	.	TRBJ1-5	.	CASSLTANQPQHF	TGTGCCAGCAGCTTGACAGCCAATCAGCCCCAGCATTTT
TRBV18	TRBD1	TRBJ2-1	.	CASSHRGLVNEQFF	TGTGCCAGCTCACACAGGGGGCTGGTCAATGAGCAGTTCTTC
TRBV21-1	.	TRBJ2-4	.	CASSKARSAKNIQYF	TGTGCCAGCAGCAAAGCACGGAGCGCCAAAAACATTCAGTACTTC
TRBV21-1	.	TRBJ2-1	.	CASSDLSTGAYNEQFF	TGTGCCAGCAGCGACCTTAGTACAGGGGCGTACAATGAGCAGTTCTTC
TRBV30	.	TRBJ1-5	.	CAWAWGDNQPQHF	TGTGCCTGGGCATGGGGGGACAATCAGCCCCAGCATTTT
TRBV19	.	TRBJ2-7	.	CASSPGLDLPEQYF	TGTGCCAGTAGCCCGGGACTGGACCTCCCCGAGCAGTACTTC
TRBV9	.	TRBJ2-7	.	CASSSQGYEQYF	TGTGCCAGCAGTTCCCAGGGTTACGAGCAGTACTTC
TRBV9	.	TRBJ2-7	.	CASSVEPLGAGSHEQYF	TGTGCCAGCAGCGTAGAACCCCTCGGGGCAGGGAGCCACGAGCAGTACTTC
TRBV6-6	TRBD1	TRBJ1-5	.	CASSPLNRGSNQPQHF	TGTGCCAGCAGTCCCTTAAACAGGGGTAGCAATCAGCCCCAGCATTTT
TRBV28	TRBD1	TRBJ1-5	.	CASRHRQGLYQPQHF	TGTGCCAGCAGACACCGACAGGGGCTATATCAGCCCCAGCATTTT
TRBV18	.	TRBJ2-7	.	CASSPGGSLYEQYF	TGTGCCAGCTCACCGGGAGGTTCCTTATACGAGCAGTACTTC
TRBV7-2	.	TRBJ2-6	.	CASTVGPFGANVLTF	TGTGCCAGCACCGTTGGACCCTTTGGGGCCAACGTCCTGACTTTC
TRBV7-3	.	TRBJ2-3	.	CASSPGGGVKRDTQYF	TGTGCCAGCAGCCCCGGGGGCGGGGTGAAGAGGGATACGCAGTATTTT
TRBV7-3	.	TRBJ2-3	.	CASSPVGGVRTDTQYF	TGTGCCAGCAGCCCCGTTGGCGGGGTCCGCACAGATACGCAGTATTTT